One sample yielded the 32 T cell receptor beta chains listed below, sequenced in a study of cytomegalovirus exposure and HLA in healthy donors. Primers: 60 Vbeta forward and 13 Jbeta reverse. Repertoires were generated with immunoSEQ multiplex PCR, while TCRdb's copy carries only in-frame clones and drops some. This listing includes about 150,000 clones. Specimen: PBMCs. The receptors come from a woman between 45 and 65 years old in good health and CMV-seronegative.

This chain uses TRBV5-6 with TRBJ1-2; D is undetermined. Germline lookup yields CDR1 SGHDT and CDR2 YYEEEE. V lost 2 bases, J lost 5 bases, and 13 bases lay in between. CDR3 length equals 14 residues. The CDR3 sequence: CASSLTGRDYGYTF. CDR3 DNA: TGTGCCAGCAGCTTAACGGGGAGGGATTATGGCTACACCTTC. The entire variable domain, with the rest obtained from reference TRBV5-6 and TRBJ1-2, is as follows: DAGVTQSPTHLIKTRGQQVTLRCSPKSGHDTVSWYQQALGQGPQFIFQYYEEEERQRGNFPDRFSGHQFPNYSSELNVNALLLGDSALYLCASSLTGRDYGYTFGSGTRLTVV.

The chain is built from TRBV7-8 and TRBJ2-1, with 14 nucleotides matching TRBD2. V shed 5 bases and J 10 bases; nucleotides not matched to a gene: 4. The CDR3 spans 14 residues. CDR1 SGHVS and CDR2 FQNEAQ come from the germline V gene. CDR3 in amino acids: CASSPGLAGAEQFF. The CDR3 DNA reads as TGTGCCAGCAGCCCGGGACTAGCGGGGGCCGAGCAGTTCTTC.

The rearrangement joins TRBV7-9 to TRBJ2-1, with 11 bases lining up with TRBD2. The CDR3 covers 15 residues. Per the germline V gene, CDR1 is SEHNR and CDR2 is FQNEAQ (reference sequence). The J segment lost 5 bases and the V segment lost 5 bases, leaving 5 bases of the junction unmatched. This chain's CDR3 is CASSVRLAGNNEQFF. For the CDR3, the DNA is TGTGCCAGCAGCGTAAGACTAGCGGGAAACAATGAGCAGTTCTTC.

This chain uses TRBV18 with TRBJ1-3, with D possibly TRBD1 on 6 matching bases. This CDR3 contains 16 residues. The V gene lost 3 bases and the J gene lost 0 bases, with 12 bases spanning the gap. Germline CDR1 KGHSH, CDR2 LQKENI. The CDR3 spells CASSPVLRGSGNTIYF. In nucleotides, the CDR3 is TGTGCCAGCTCACCGGTCCTCAGGGGCTCTGGAAACACCATATATTTT.

This chain joins TRBV7-9 and TRBJ2-3, with D possibly TRBD2 on 5 matching bases. Germline-derived CDR1 and CDR2 are SEHNR and FQNEAQ (reference sequence). The CDR3 extends over 12 amino acids. V was clipped by 5 bases and J by 5 bases, with 8 bases between them. CDR3 sequence: CASSARVDTQYF. The CDR3 DNA follows: TGTGCCAGCAGCGCGCGGGTAGATACGCAGTATTTT.

This chain links TRBV2 with TRBJ1-5; D is unclear. CDR3 length equals 11 residues. The V gene lost 6 bases and the J gene lost 12 bases, with 12 bases spanning the gap. Germline V gives CDR1 SNHLY, CDR2 FYNNEI. CDR3 sequence (DNA): TGTGCCAGCAGGATGGAGTCCGACCAGCATTTT. This encodes CASRMESDQHF.

V is TRBV15 and J is TRBJ1-4, with D unresolved. V dropped 3 bases and J dropped 7 bases, with 12 bases sitting between them. The CDR3 contains 14 residues. Germline assignment: CDR1 LNHNV and CDR2 YYDKDF (reference sequence). The CDR3 is CATSSRWEAEKLFF. For the CDR3, the DNA is TGTGCCACCAGCAGTCGTTGGGAGGCTGAAAAACTGTTTTTT.

V usage is TRBV9 and J usage is TRBJ2-1; TRBD2 matches at 13 bases. J lost 9 bases, V lost 4 bases, and 7 bases had no gene match. The CDR3 consists of 15 residues. The V gene's germline CDR1 is SGDLS and CDR2 YYNGEE. The CDR3 region has the DNA TGTGCCAGCAGCACCGGGACTAGCGGGATGGGTGAGCAGTTCTTC. Translating it yields CASSTGTSGMGEQFF.

Worth noting for this clone: One junction end disagrees with the germline gene, perhaps due to a read error. The rearrangement joins TRBV2 to TRBJ2-1; tentatively, D is TRBD2 (6 bases). CDR1 is SNHLY, CDR2 FYNNEI, per germline. The CDR3 covers 12 residues. The CDR3 bases are TGTGCCAGCAAGGGGAGGTACAGTGAGCAGTTCTTC. Translating gives CASKGRYSEQFF.

V and J are TRBV5-5 and TRBJ1-6; TRBD1 matches at 8 bases. The V gene's germline CDR1 is SGHKS and CDR2 YYEKEE (reference sequence). Trimming took 0 bases from V and 5 from J; bases not matched to a gene: 4. This CDR3 is 16 amino acids long. Here the CDR3 DNA reads TGTGCCAGCAGCTTGGGGCAGGGGGCAAATAATTCACCCCTCCACTTT. It is translated as CASSLGQGANNSPLHF.

V and J are TRBV2 and TRBJ1-2, with D maybe TRBD1 (6 bases). The CDR3 covers 15 residues. Germline V gene lookup returns CDR1 SNHLY and CDR2 FYNNEI. Trimming shortened V by 0 bases and J by 5 bases, and 13 bases separated the two germline ends. The CDR3 coding sequence is TGTGCCAGCAGTGAAGCGCGCCACAGGGATTATGGCTACACCTTC. As protein: CASSEARHRDYGYTF.

The chain combines TRBV28 with TRBJ2-2; possibly TRBD1 for D (5 bases). The CDR3 has 14 residues. V was cut by 7 bases and J by 6 bases, with 15 bases left in between. CDR1 is MDHEN and CDR2 is SYDVKM in the germline V gene. CDR3 in DNA: TGTGCCAGCACCTCCCTCGACAGCCCCGGGGAGCTGTTTTTT. This translates into CASTSLDSPGELFF.

The chain recombines TRBV5-1 with TRBJ2-1; unclear D gene. From germline, CDR1 is SGHRS and CDR2 YFSETQ. V was clipped by 0 bases and J by 4 bases, with 5 bases between them. This CDR3 spans 13 amino acids. In nucleotides, the CDR3 is TGCGCCAGCAGCTTGGACCGGTACAATGAGCAGTTCTTC. Translated, it gives CASSLDRYNEQFF.

The chain links TRBV7-2 to TRBJ2-7; no firm D call. The V gene lost 8 bases and the J gene lost 0 bases, with 8 bases spanning the gap. The length of the CDR3 is 12 residues. Germline CDR1 is SGHTA and CDR2 is FQGNSA. The CDR3 sequence: CASAPSSYEQYF. The CDR3 DNA reads as TGTGCCAGCGCGCCATCCTCCTACGAGCAGTACTTC.

V is TRBV11-2 and J is TRBJ2-7; D unclear. The germline V and J ends were trimmed by 1 base and 4 bases, with 8 bases remaining between them. Germline V gene data show CDR1 as SGHAT and CDR2 as FQNNGV. The CDR3 sequence is 13 residues long. The CDR3: CASSLASGYEQYF. The CDR3 DNA reads as TGTGCCAGCAGCTTAGCTTCGGGTTACGAGCAGTACTTC.

This chain links TRBV18 with TRBJ1-5; 7 bases map to TRBD1. Per germline, CDR1 KGHSH and CDR2 LQKENI. The CDR3 is 16 residues long. Trimming at V came to 2 bases and at J to 2 bases, leaving 6 bases not matched to a gene. The CDR3 sequence: CASSPGVGQGNQPQHF. The CDR3 coding sequence is TGTGCCAGCTCACCAGGGGTTGGACAGGGCAATCAGCCCCAGCATTTT.

The chain is built from TRBV5-1 and TRBJ1-4; D gene ambiguous. V dropped 1 base and J dropped 4 bases, with 8 bases sitting between them. This CDR3 has 14 amino acids. From germline, CDR1 is SGHRS and CDR2 YFSETQ. This chain's CDR3 is CASSLSGDNEKLFF. The CDR3 DNA sequence: TGCGCCAGCAGCTTGTCAGGTGATAATGAAAAACTGTTTTTT.

J is TRBJ2-2 and V is TRBV7-6; the D gene is possibly TRBD1 (6 bases). V lost 1 base and J 5 bases, leaving 17 bases between the germline ends. The CDR3 consists of 17 residues. Germline CDR1 and CDR2: SGHVS and FNYEAQ. The CDR3 here is CASSLGGPSTRTGELFF. DNA of the CDR3: TGTGCCAGCAGCTTAGGGGGGCCCAGCACCCGAACCGGGGAGCTGTTTTTT.

The V and J genes are TRBV4-2 and TRBJ2-2; TRBD1 agrees at 8 bases. CDR3 length: 17 residues. The V gene end was trimmed by 0 bases and the J gene end by 7 bases; junction bases not matched to a gene: 10. The germline gives CDR1 LGHNA, CDR2 YNFKEQ. The CDR3 sequence is CASSQEPGGHDVGELFF. Written as DNA, the CDR3 is TGTGCCAGCAGCCAAGAGCCAGGGGGCCACGACGTCGGGGAGCTGTTTTTT.

This chain's CDR3 is CASSFASGTNTGELFF. In DNA, the CDR3 is TGTGCCAGCAGCTTCGCTAGCGGAACGAACACCGGGGAGCTGTTTTTT. This chain uses TRBV7-8 with TRBJ2-2; 7 bases are shared with TRBD2. Germline CDR1 is SGHVS and CDR2 is FQNEAQ. There are 16 residues in the CDR3. Germline trimming cut 3 bases from V and 0 bases from J; bases unmatched to any gene: 4.

The J gene is TRBJ2-1, the V gene TRBV30; 8 bases agree with TRBD2. This CDR3 has 16 amino acids. Looked up from germline, CDR1 is GTSNPN and CDR2 is SVGIG (reference sequence). The J segment lost 1 base and the V segment lost 3 bases, leaving 8 bases of the junction unmatched. The CDR3, as DNA: TGTGCCTGGAGAGCCCGGACGGGAGGGTCCTACAATGAGCAGTTCTTC. As protein: CAWRARTGGSYNEQFF. Full variable domain (outside the CDR3, taken from reference TRBV30 and TRBJ2-1): SQTIHQWPATLVQPVGSPLSLECTVEGTSNPNLYWYRQAAGRGLQLLFYSVGIGQISSEVPQNLSASRPQDRQFILSSKKLLLSDSGFYLCAWRARTGGSYNEQFFGPGTRLTVL.

This sequence joins TRBV4-1 and TRBJ1-1; no reliable D call. V dropped 4 bases and J dropped 1 base, with 10 bases sitting between them. The CDR3 is made up of 14 amino acids. In germline, CDR1 is MGHRA, CDR2 YSYEKL. Here the CDR3 reads CASSRATPNTEAFF. DNA for the CDR3: TGCGCCAGCAGCCGGGCGACCCCGAACACTGAAGCTTTCTTT.

The chain is built from TRBV28 and TRBJ1-2; weak D call: TRBD1 (6 bases). V lost 2 bases, J lost 2 bases, and 12 bases lay in between. The CDR3 length is 15 residues. Germline loops: CDR1 MDHEN, CDR2 SYDVKM. CDR3: CASSLLNTGNYGYTF. CDR3 coding DNA: TGTGCCAGCAGTTTACTAAATACAGGGAACTATGGCTACACCTTC.

The chain combines TRBV19 with TRBJ2-5; 9 nucleotides match TRBD2. Losses at the gene ends were 6 bases for V and 0 bases for J; bases not matched to a gene: 2. CDR1 is LNHDA, CDR2 SQIVND, per germline (reference sequence). The CDR3 spans 14 residues. CDR3 sequence (DNA): TGTGCCAGTAGGAGGACTAGCGACCAAGAGACCCAGTACTTC. It specifies CASRRTSDQETQYF.

The chain employs TRBV7-3 and TRBJ1-1; the D gene is possibly TRBD1 (5 bases). Germline lookup yields CDR1 SGHTA and CDR2 FQGTGA. With 0 bases removed from V and 0 bases from J, the gap between germline ends came to 8 bases. The CDR3 has 15 residues. CDR3 in amino acids: CASSLTRDLNTEAFF. The CDR3 DNA follows: TGTGCCAGCAGCTTAACCAGGGACTTGAACACTGAAGCTTTCTTT.

With respect to this clone: The same CDR3 can be traced to other DNA sequences in this sample. The genes are TRBV9 and TRBJ2-7; TRBD2 agrees at 10 bases. This CDR3 region has 15 residues. Germline V lookup: CDR1 SGDLS, CDR2 YYNGEE. Trimming removed 0 bases from V and 2 bases from J; junction bases left unmatched: 2. In DNA, the CDR3 is TGTGCCAGCAGCGTAGGACTAGCGGGTGCCTACGAGCAGTACTTC. It translates to CASSVGLAGAYEQYF.

This chain links TRBV28 with TRBJ2-1, with D tentatively TRBD2 (5 bases). From germline, CDR1 is MDHEN and CDR2 SYDVKM. The CDR3 has 17 amino acids. Deletions cut 5 bases from V and 0 bases from J, with 17 bases between. DNA for the CDR3: TGTGCCAGCAGTCCCCCGGGGATAGCGAGCTCCTACAATGAGCAGTTCTTC. This codes for CASSPPGIASSYNEQFF.

CDR3 DNA: TGCGCCAGCAGCTTGGACGCTCCGGGGGACCAAGAGACCCAGTACTTC. Its protein product is CASSLDAPGDQETQYF. The V and J genes are TRBV5-1 and TRBJ2-5, with D possibly TRBD2 on 6 matching bases. The CDR3 spans 16 residues. Trimming left V 0 bases short and J 0 bases short, with 12 bases between. Germline CDR1 SGHRS, CDR2 YFSETQ. The entire variable domain, with the rest obtained from reference TRBV5-1 and TRBJ2-5, is as follows: KAGVTQTPRYLIKTRGQQVTLSCSPISGHRSVSWYQQTPGQGLQFLFEYFSETQRNKGNFPGRFSGRQFSNSRSEMNVSTLELGDSALYLCASSLDAPGDQETQYFGPGTRLLVL.

This sequence joins TRBV28 and TRBJ2-1; 9 bases are shared with TRBD2. The CDR3 runs to 15 residues. With V trimmed by 4 bases and J by 2 bases, 3 bases remained unmatched. From germline, CDR1 is MDHEN and CDR2 SYDVKM. The CDR3 loop is CASSSSGEAYNEQFF. For the CDR3, the DNA is TGTGCCAGCAGTTCTAGCGGGGAGGCCTACAATGAGCAGTTCTTC.

The chain recombines TRBV7-8 with TRBJ2-1; D perhaps matches TRBD1 (6 bases). V shed 5 bases and J shed 9 bases, with 11 bases lying between them. CDR1 is SGHVS, CDR2 FQNEAQ, per germline. The CDR3 spans 12 residues. CDR3 sequence: CASSPRGSEQFF. The CDR3 DNA sequence: TGTGCCAGCAGCCCGAGGGGGTCTGAGCAGTTCTTC.

The chain has TRBV19 and TRBJ2-7; the D gene is possibly TRBD1 (6 bases). From germline, CDR1 is LNHDA and CDR2 SQIVND (reference sequence). V was trimmed by 5 bases and J by 3 bases, leaving 17 bases between them. This CDR3 contains 15 residues. This CDR3 reads CASSATGKGVYEQYF. DNA of the CDR3: TGTGCCAGTAGTGCGACAGGCAAGGGGGTCTACGAGCAGTACTTC.

The CDR3 nucleotides read TGCGCCAGCAGCTCGATCCCCGGTGAGCAGTTCTTC. Encoded protein: CASSSIPGEQFF. The chain carries TRBV4-1 and TRBJ2-1; D not certain. Germline values: CDR1 MGHRA, CDR2 YSYEKL. Trimming removed 5 bases from V and 9 bases from J, with 11 bases in between. The CDR3 contains 12 residues.